The clone carrying this TCR beta chain was detected only a few times. The data are from a study of T cells after yellow fever vaccination. TCRdb fed the 5' RACE reads into MiXCR, producing one record per CDR3 protein. This sample has roughly 300,000 distinct CDR3 sequences, with roughly 8.4% found just once. From germline, CDR1 is DFQATT and CDR2 SNEGSKA (reference sequence). This CDR3 comprises 12 residues. The V gene end was trimmed by 6 bases and the J gene end by 7 bases; junction bases not matched to a gene: 6. The material sequenced was PBMCs, taken approximately 47 days after the first yellow fever vaccination. This clonotype was sampled from a man between 18 and 29 years old who received the YFV17D yellow fever vaccine. V usage is TRBV20-1 and J usage is TRBJ1-5; 7 bases agree with TRBD1. The CDR3 here is CSALTGLQPQHF. CDR3 nucleotides: TGCAGTGCCCTGACAGGGTTGCAGCCCCAGCATTTT.